A selection of T cell receptor beta chains follows, all from one sample in a study of cytomegalovirus exposure and HLA in healthy donors. Only in-frame clones appear in the TCRdb table, and some are missing; sequencing was by immunoSEQ multiplex PCR. The sample includes about 120,000 clones, around 76% of them seen just once. The sample was PBMCs. All receptors come from a woman aged 40 to 49 in good health and CMV-seropositive. CDR3s include the opening cysteine and the closing phenylalanine or tryptophan. Each record gives: V gene, J gene, clone size, D gene, CDR3 protein, CDR3 DNA. D genes are given only for firm matches. The listing skips clone size in some rows; elsewhere it reads once, few, many or a size class.

>TRBV9|TRBJ1-5|-|TRBD1
CASSAEGQGNQPQHF
TGTGCCAGCAGCGCGGAAGGACAGGGCAATCAGCCCCAGCATTTT
>TRBV5-1|TRBJ1-1|-|TRBD1
CASSVNAGGSDEAFF
TGCGCCAGCAGCGTAAACGCAGGGGGCAGTGATGAAGCTTTCTTT
>TRBV5-1|TRBJ1-2|few|-
CASSLDTDSYGYTF
TGCGCCAGCAGCTTGGACACCGACAGCTATGGCTACACCTTC
>TRBV2|TRBJ1-3|-|-
CASSPGFSGNTIYF
TGTGCCTCGTCGCCGGGATTTTCTGGAAACACCATATATTTT
>TRBV6-1|TRBJ1-2|-|-
CASQAEGYGYTF
TGTGCCAGCCAAGCGGAGGGCTATGGCTACACCTTC
>TRBV5-1|TRBJ2-3|-|TRBD2
CASSLGVTSGGADTQYF
TGCGCCAGCAGCTTGGGGGTGACTAGCGGAGGGGCAGATACGCAGTATTTT
>TRBV5-4|TRBJ1-6|-|-
CASSLGRERVENSPLHF
TGTGCCAGCAGCTTGGGCAGGGAGCGGGTGGAAAATTCACCCCTCCACTTT
>TRBV7-9|TRBJ1-6|-|-
CASSLAAAGSGSPLHF
TGTGCCAGCAGCTTAGCAGCGGCGGGTAGTGGTTCACCCCTCCACTTT
>TRBV5-4|TRBJ2-5|-|-
CASSPDSDPLETQYF
TGTGCCAGCAGCCCGGACAGCGACCCCTTGGAGACCCAGTACTTC
>TRBV19|TRBJ1-2|-|-
CASSMQGSPYGYTF
TGTGCCAGTAGTATGCAGGGGAGTCCCTATGGCTACACCTTC
>TRBV28|TRBJ1-4|-|-
CASIAGGGKLFF
TGTGCCAGCATCGCGGGGGGTGGAAAACTGTTTTTT
>TRBV21-1|TRBJ2-7|few|-
CASSNSPEGDGYEQYF
TGTGCCAGCAGCAACTCCCCGGAAGGGGATGGCTACGAGCAGTACTTC
>TRBV10-3|TRBJ1-2|once|-
CAISEDTGYGLLYTF
TGTGCCATCAGTGAGGATACAGGGTACGGTTTACTCTACACCTTC
>TRBV5-1|TRBJ2-7|-|TRBD1
CASSSGQGVYKRAYEQYF
TGCGCCAGCAGCTCGGGACAGGGAGTTTATAAGAGGGCCTACGAGCAGTACTTC
>TRBV11-2|TRBJ2-3|-|TRBD2
CASSALAGGPDTQYF
TGTGCCAGCAGCGCTCTAGCGGGGGGCCCCGATACGCAGTATTTT
>TRBV4-2|TRBJ2-2|-|TRBD2
CASSPRTSGGAFRTGELFF
TGTGCCAGCAGCCCCAGAACTAGCGGGGGGGCCTTTCGGACCGGGGAGCTGTTTTTT
>TRBV5-1|TRBJ1-1|-|TRBD1
CASSRAGGRDTEAFF
TGCGCCAGCAGCAGAGCAGGGGGCAGGGACACTGAAGCTTTCTTT